This T cell receptor (beta chain) was retrieved from a study of PD-1 blockade in classical Hodgkin lymphoma. All the patients suffered relapse after autologous stem cell transplantation, and brentuximab vedotin exposure differed. Per germline, CDR1 DFQATT and CDR2 SNEGSKA (reference sequence). Trimming stripped 0 bases from V and 9 bases from J, with 9 bases between. CDR3 length equals 11 residues. Sequencing was performed with immunoSEQ multiplex PCR; in TCRdb, only in-frame clones are kept and a portion is missing. The table records tens of thousands of clones, approximately 74% of them present only once.

The rearrangement joins TRBV20-1 to TRBJ2-7, with unresolved D. This specimen consisted of peripheral blood mononuclear cells (PBMCs), obtained at baseline. This TCR was recovered from a human donor with classical Hodgkin lymphoma. The CDR3 protein is CSARDGRRQYF. CDR3 nucleotide sequence: TGCAGTGCTAGAGATGGCAGGAGGCAGTACTTC.